These T cell receptor beta chains were read from a single sample in a study of T cell responses to AZD1222 COVID-19 vaccine. TCRdb's table, derived via immunoSEQ multiplex PCR, lists solely in-frame clones and lacks some. The sample holds 150,000 to 200,000 clones, 88% seen once. Sequencing was performed on peripheral blood, taken 28 days after the second AZD1222 dose. The origin of the receptors is an adult who received the AZD1222 COVID-19 vaccine. Both conserved end residues are part of each CDR3. The D gene is left open where the match is weak. Clone size, where shown, is once, few, many, or a class for clones that have expanded.

DNA: TGTGCCAGCAGCCAAGAAGGGGCCAGGGGGCGCGAGCTGTTTTTT
CDR3: CASSQEGARGRELFF
J: TRBJ2-2
D: TRBD1
V: TRBV14
size: few

DNA: TGCGCCAGCAGTGAGCGGCACCACCAAGAGACCCAGTACTTC
CDR3: CASSERHHQETQYF
J: TRBJ2-5
D: -
V: TRBV10-1
size: -

DNA: TGTGCCAGCAGCGATCTAGCGGGCCGGGGGACCCAGTACTTC
CDR3: CASSDLAGRGTQYF
J: TRBJ2-5
D: TRBD2
V: TRBV9
size: -

DNA: TGTGCCACCAGCAGAGATTTAGGACTAGGAATTGAGCAGTTCTTC
CDR3: CATSRDLGLGIEQFF
J: TRBJ2-1
D: TRBD2
V: TRBV15
size: -

DNA: TGCGCCAGCAGCCAAGAGGCCGGGACGGGTGAGCCCCAGCATTTT
CDR3: CASSQEAGTGEPQHF
J: TRBJ1-5
D: -
V: TRBV4-3
size: once

DNA: TGTGCCAGCAGCCGCCCGGGACAGGGGACCTACGAGCAGTACTTC
CDR3: CASSRPGQGTYEQYF
J: TRBJ2-7
D: TRBD1
V: TRBV3-1/TRBV3-2
size: -

DNA: TGTGCCAGCAGTTCCCCCGGCAGGGTGCAAAAACTGTTTTTT
CDR3: CASSSPGRVQKLFF
J: TRBJ1-4
D: -
V: TRBV6-5
size: -

DNA: TGTGCCAGCTCACCCCCGGGGGTGAATGAGCAGTTCTTC
CDR3: CASSPPGVNEQFF
J: TRBJ2-1
D: -
V: TRBV18
size: -

DNA: TGTGCCAGCAGTCCACATAGCACAGATACGCAGTATTTT
CDR3: CASSPHSTDTQYF
J: TRBJ2-3
D: -
V: TRBV27
size: -

DNA: TGTGCCATCAGTGAGTCCCCGCCTAGCGGGAGGGCGGGATACAATGAGCAGTTCTTC
CDR3: CAISESPPSGRAGYNEQFF
J: TRBJ2-1
D: TRBD2
V: TRBV10-3
size: -

DNA: TGTGCCAGCAGCCAACACGGCGAGCAGTACTTC
CDR3: CASSQHGEQYF
J: TRBJ2-7
D: -
V: TRBV9
size: -

DNA: TGTGCCAGCCGGGTCGGCTATGGCTACACCTTC
CDR3: CASRVGYGYTF
J: TRBJ1-2
D: -
V: TRBV28
size: -

DNA: TGCAGCGTTGGAGCTATGACGGGACTCTCGAACACCGGGGAGCTGTTTTTT
CDR3: CSVGAMTGLSNTGELFF
J: TRBJ2-2
D: -
V: TRBV29-1
size: once

DNA: TGTGCCAGCAGCCAAGATCAGGGACCCCCATGGGGCTACACCTTC
CDR3: CASSQDQGPPWGYTF
J: TRBJ1-2
D: -
V: TRBV4-2
size: once

DNA: TGTGCTAGCAGCTTTGGGGATAGTGATGAGCAGTTCTTC
CDR3: CASSFGDSDEQFF
J: TRBJ2-1
D: -
V: TRBV7-7
size: few

DNA: TGTGCCAGCAGAGGGGGTTCCTATGGCTACACCTTC
CDR3: CASRGGSYGYTF
J: TRBJ1-2
D: -
V: TRBV7-2
size: -

DNA: TGTGCCAGCAGCACTCCGGGACAGGACACAGATACGCAGTATTTT
CDR3: CASSTPGQDTDTQYF
J: TRBJ2-3
D: TRBD1
V: TRBV5-4
size: -

DNA: TGTGCCAGCAGCGTAGCTTCCTCGAACCACAATGAGCAGTTCTTC
CDR3: CASSVASSNHNEQFF
J: TRBJ2-1
D: -
V: TRBV9
size: few

DNA: TGTGCCAGTAGTCGAGGGACTAATACCCAGTACTTC
CDR3: CASSRGTNTQYF
J: TRBJ2-5
D: TRBD2
V: TRBV19
size: -

DNA: TGTGCCAGCACCTCTGCTGGGGGAAACACCATATATTTT
CDR3: CASTSAGGNTIYF
J: TRBJ1-3
D: -
V: TRBV28
size: -

DNA: TGTGCCAGCCGAACAGGGAGGGGGCGCGGCTATGGCTACACCTTC
CDR3: CASRTGRGRGYGYTF
J: TRBJ1-2
D: TRBD1
V: TRBV6-5
size: once

DNA: TGTGCCAGCAGCTTACTGGTTCAAGAGACCCAGTACTTC
CDR3: CASSLLVQETQYF
J: TRBJ2-5
D: -
V: TRBV7-2
size: -

DNA: TGTGCCAGCAGCTCGGGACAGCCCGGGGAGACCCAGTACTTC
CDR3: CASSSGQPGETQYF
J: TRBJ2-5
D: TRBD1
V: TRBV5-4
size: -

DNA: TGTGCCAGCAGTCAGGGGGCGTACAATGAGCAGTTCTTC
CDR3: CASSQGAYNEQFF
J: TRBJ2-1
D: TRBD1
V: TRBV9
size: -

DNA: TGTGCCAGCAGCTTGGCAGGGGCGGGGTACGAGCAGTACTTC
CDR3: CASSLAGAGYEQYF
J: TRBJ2-7
D: -
V: TRBV7-9
size: -

DNA: TGTGCCAGCAGCTTAACGTTGACTAGCGGGAGCCGGGGTGAGCAGTTCTTC
CDR3: CASSLTLTSGSRGEQFF
J: TRBJ2-1
D: TRBD2
V: TRBV7-3
size: -

DNA: TGTGCCAGCAGTGACTCAGAGGGATCCTTCTATGGCTACACCTTC
CDR3: CASSDSEGSFYGYTF
J: TRBJ1-2
D: -
V: TRBV6-4
size: -

DNA: TGCGCCAGCAGCCAAGCCCCAATACCTAGCGGGAGAGGGAGGAATGAGCAGTTCTTC
CDR3: CASSQAPIPSGRGRNEQFF
J: TRBJ2-1
D: TRBD2
V: TRBV4-3
size: once

DNA: TGCAGCGCTGACAGGGGGGGAGATACGCAGTATTTT
CDR3: CSADRGGDTQYF
J: TRBJ2-3
D: TRBD1
V: TRBV29-1
size: -

DNA: TGTGCCAGCAGCTTGGGACAGGCTAACTATGGCTACACCTTC
CDR3: CASSLGQANYGYTF
J: TRBJ1-2
D: TRBD1
V: TRBV11-2
size: -

DNA: TGTGCCTGGAGTGTACGAGGGACAGGGAATGAAAAACTGTTTTTT
CDR3: CAWSVRGTGNEKLFF
J: TRBJ1-4
D: TRBD1
V: TRBV30
size: -

DNA: TGTGCCAGCAGTCGCCGGGACACCAATGAGCAGTTCTTC
CDR3: CASSRRDTNEQFF
J: TRBJ2-1
D: -
V: TRBV12-3/TRBV12-4
size: -

DNA: TGCGCCAGCTTTCCCGGGCACAGCTCCTACGAGCAGTACTTC
CDR3: CASFPGHSSYEQYF
J: TRBJ2-7
D: -
V: TRBV5-1
size: -

DNA: TGTGCCAGTAGTGTCTCGGCGGGACTTTCCTACAATGAGCAGTTCTTC
CDR3: CASSVSAGLSYNEQFF
J: TRBJ2-1
D: -
V: TRBV19
size: few

DNA: TGTGCCAGCAGTTCCTACCCCGCCGGACAGGGCTACGAGCAGTACTTC
CDR3: CASSSYPAGQGYEQYF
J: TRBJ2-7
D: TRBD1
V: TRBV27
size: once

DNA: TGCGCCAGCAATCCTCCCACTAGCGCGGTTACCCAGTACTTC
CDR3: CASNPPTSAVTQYF
J: TRBJ2-5
D: TRBD2
V: TRBV10-1
size: -

DNA: TGTGCCAGCAGCTCCGGACAGGGGGCGGGAGAGACCCAGTACTTC
CDR3: CASSSGQGAGETQYF
J: TRBJ2-5
D: TRBD1
V: TRBV7-2
size: -

DNA: TGTGCCAGCAGCTTGGGCTCCGGGGGGCACACCGGGGAGCTGTTTTTT
CDR3: CASSLGSGGHTGELFF
J: TRBJ2-2
D: -
V: TRBV11-1
size: -

DNA: TGTGCCAGCTCACCCGGACAGGGGGCTACGGTAAGAGAGAATCAGCCCCAGCATTTT
CDR3: CASSPGQGATVRENQPQHF
J: TRBJ1-5
D: TRBD1
V: TRBV18
size: -

DNA: TGTGCCAGCAGCTCGGAGCGCGGGACAGGGGTGGGCTTC
CDR3: CASSSERGTGVGF
J: TRBJ2-7
D: TRBD1
V: TRBV5-4
size: -

DNA: TGTGCCAGCAGCCCCCTCCCTAGCGGGAGTGGAGATGAGCAGTTCTTC
CDR3: CASSPLPSGSGDEQFF
J: TRBJ2-1
D: TRBD2
V: TRBV6-4
size: -

DNA: TGTGCCAGCAGCATCTACGAGCAGTACTTC
CDR3: CASSIYEQYF
J: TRBJ2-7
D: -
V: TRBV5-8
size: once

DNA: TGCAGCGTCGAGAGGGGACAGGGGGCGAAGGGCTACACCTTC
CDR3: CSVERGQGAKGYTF
J: TRBJ1-2
D: TRBD1
V: TRBV29-1
size: -